The TCR beta chain under discussion was sequenced for a study of tumor-infiltrating lymphocytes in localized non-small cell lung cancer. Study context: Patients included smokers and never-smokers with various histologies, some sampled after neoadjuvant chemotherapy. Study-level results: IM1 and IM2 tumors showed no difference in T-cell fraction.

The germline V gene encodes CDR1 MNHNS and CDR2 SASEGT. The CDR3 runs 15 residues. Trimming removed 4 bases at V and 1 base at J, with 13 bases between. Generated by immunoSEQ multiplex PCR, the TCRdb table keeps only in-frame clones and is missing some. The table includes 7,000 to 8,500 clones, approximately 60% detected once. To note about this clone: What it binds is not known.

This receptor was identified in a human donor with non-small cell lung cancer. The chain recombines TRBV6-1 with TRBJ1-1; D possibly corresponds to TRBD1 (5 bases). Source material: lung tumor tissue. The CDR3 DNA reads as TGTGCCAGCAGTGGGAGAGTGGGACGGAACACTGAAGCTTTCTTT. Its translation: CASSGRVGRNTEAFF.